This T cell receptor beta chain comes out of a study of graft-versus-host responses after intestinal transplantation. The protocol was immunoSEQ multiplex PCR, while the TCRdb copy is restricted to in-frame clones and leaves out a portion. The sample contains 35,000 to 50,000 clones, roughly 93% of which appear only once. In germline, CDR1 is SQVTM, CDR2 ANQGSEA. CDR3 length: 13 residues. Trimming stripped 4 bases from V and 3 bases from J, with 10 bases between. Comment on this clone: Its target is unknown.

The gene calls are TRBV29-1 and TRBJ2-1; D is possibly TRBD2 (6 bases). Source: unstimulated CD8+ T cells sorted from spleen or lymph node cells, taken before transplant. The sequence was collected from a human donor who was the organ donor for an intestinal transplant. In DNA, the CDR3 is TGCAGCGTTGTAGCGGTGGACTACAATGAGCAGTTCTTC. Its protein product is CSVVAVDYNEQFF.